These T cell receptor beta chains were read from a single sample in a study of T cell changes during pregnancy in multiple sclerosis. The assay was immunoSEQ multiplex PCR, and TCRdb's table has in-frame clones only and misses some. The sample carries about 67,000 clones, roughly 90% recorded once. The input for sequencing was peripheral blood, taken in the second trimester of pregnancy. These receptors all come from a female donor with multiple sclerosis, enrolled in a pregnancy study. Both conserved end residues are part of each CDR3. The D gene is left open where the match is weak. Rows give clone size only sometimes, using once, few, many, or a class for an expanded clone.

cdr3_length j_call d_call clone_size v_call cdr3_aa cdr3_nt
15 TRBJ1-5 - - TRBV2 CASSLQYLGGQPQHF TGTGCCAGCAGTCTCCAATACTTGGGAGGTCAGCCCCAGCATTTT
14 TRBJ1-2 - - TRBV6-6 CASSYPGQGNGYTF TGTGCCAGCAGTTACCCAGGGCAGGGGAATGGCTACACCTTC
14 TRBJ2-3 - - TRBV12-5 CASGLVGGTDTQYF TGTGCTAGTGGTTTGGTTGGGGGGACAGATACGCAGTATTTT
15 TRBJ1-1 TRBD1 - TRBV7-9 CASSLGQGADTEAFF TGTGCCAGCAGCTTAGGGCAGGGGGCGGACACTGAAGCTTTCTTT
13 TRBJ1-5 - - TRBV9 CASSAPGEQPQHF TGTGCCAGCAGCGCCCCGGGAGAACAGCCCCAGCATTTT
18 TRBJ2-7 - - TRBV4-3 CASSQEYEVGRVSYEQYF TGCGCCAGCAGCCAAGAGTATGAGGTAGGCAGGGTGTCCTACGAGCAGTACTTC
15 TRBJ2-3 - - TRBV7-3 CASSLGIGATDTQYF TGTGCCAGCAGCTTAGGGATTGGGGCCACAGATACGCAGTATTTT
16 TRBJ1-1 - - TRBV10-3 CAISVGRGRMNTEAFF TGTGCCATCAGTGTCGGCAGGGGAAGGATGAACACTGAAGCTTTCTTT
19 TRBJ2-3 TRBD2 once TRBV5-1 CASSSGVYSGGSSTDTQYF TGCGCCAGCAGTAGCGGGGTTTATAGCGGGGGCTCTAGCACAGATACGCAGTATTTT
14 TRBJ2-4 TRBD2 - TRBV9 CASSVASGGGIQYF TGTGCCAGCAGCGTGGCTAGCGGGGGAGGCATTCAGTACTTC
14 TRBJ2-3 - - TRBV9 CASSLRSVTDTQYF TGTGCCAGCAGCTTACGATCGGTCACAGATACGCAGTATTTT
13 TRBJ1-4 TRBD1 - TRBV5-1 CASSMDRGEKLFF TGCGCCAGCAGCATGGACAGGGGGGAAAAACTGTTTTTT
17 TRBJ2-3 TRBD2 - TRBV29-1 CSVESREGLEGTDTQYF TGCAGCGTTGAATCGCGGGAGGGCCTAGAGGGCACAGATACGCAGTATTTT
15 TRBJ2-3 TRBD1 - TRBV11-1 CASSSDRVDTDTQYF TGTGCCAGCAGCTCAGACAGGGTTGATACAGATACGCAGTATTTT
12 TRBJ1-5 TRBD1 once TRBV29-1 CSVGQGAQPQHF TGCAGCGTTGGACAGGGGGCTCAGCCCCAGCATTTT
15 TRBJ1-6 TRBD1 - TRBV6-1 CASSEGGQGAAPLHF TGTGCCAGCAGTGAAGGGGGACAGGGGGCTGCCCCCCTCCACTTT
17 TRBJ2-2 TRBD2 - TRBV5-1 CASSLSGLASNTGELFF TGCGCCAGCAGCCTTTCCGGACTAGCTTCGAACACCGGGGAGCTGTTTTTT
15 TRBJ2-7 - - TRBV18 CASSPPQGLKHEQYF TGTGCCAGCTCACCACCCCAGGGATTGAAGCACGAGCAGTACTTC
12 TRBJ1-1 TRBD1 - TRBV28 CASSLQGLEAFF TGTGCCAGCAGTCTACAGGGGCTTGAAGCTTTCTTT
15 TRBJ2-1 - few TRBV6-1 CASSDRGTPQDEQFF TGTGCCAGCAGTGATCGGGGAACCCCTCAGGATGAGCAGTTCTTC
16 TRBJ2-2 - - TRBV27 CASSFWGQMGTGELFF TGTGCCAGCAGTTTTTGGGGGCAAATGGGCACCGGGGAGCTGTTTTTT
13 TRBJ1-1 - - TRBV15 CATSIQVNTEAFF TGTGCCACCAGTATTCAGGTGAACACTGAAGCTTTCTTT
20 TRBJ2-3 TRBD2 - TRBV9 CASSVGRTFSGRPSTDTQYF TGTGCCAGCAGCGTAGGTCGGACCTTTAGCGGGAGGCCGAGCACAGATACGCAGTATTTT
15 TRBJ2-1 - - TRBV19 CASSTTGSSYNEQFF TGTGCCAGTAGTACCACCGGGAGCTCCTACAATGAGCAGTTCTTC
14 TRBJ2-1 TRBD2 - TRBV5-1 CASTLAGVRYEQFF TGCGCCAGTACCCTAGCGGGAGTTAGGTATGAGCAGTTCTTC
22 TRBJ2-1 TRBD2 - TRBV4-3 CASSHLGQDPGLAGGLYNEQFF TGCGCCAGCAGCCATCTAGGACAGGATCCGGGACTAGCGGGGGGCCTCTACAATGAGCAGTTCTTC
17 TRBJ1-6 TRBD1 once TRBV2 CASSENWQGVQNSPLHF TGTGCCAGCAGTGAAAATTGGCAGGGGGTACAAAATTCACCCCTCCACTTT
14 TRBJ1-1 TRBD1 - TRBV30 CAWSVGRGRTEAFF TGTGCCTGGAGTGTCGGCAGGGGGAGGACTGAAGCTTTCTTT
14 TRBJ2-2 TRBD1 - TRBV29-1 CSVPGTAATGELFF TGCAGCGTGCCGGGGACAGCAGCCACCGGGGAGCTGTTTTTT
18 TRBJ2-7 - - TRBV23-1 CASSPKGGGSYSIYEQYF TGCGCCAGCAGTCCCAAAGGAGGGGGCAGCTACTCCATCTACGAGCAGTACTTC
19 TRBJ2-3 TRBD2 - TRBV18 CASSPPTRTSGSLRNTQYF TGTGCCAGCTCACCACCGACGCGGACTAGCGGGTCCCTGCGGAATACGCAGTATTTT
16 TRBJ1-5 - - TRBV27 CASSRGTRGSNQPQHF TGTGCCAGCAGTAGAGGGACAAGGGGGAGCAATCAGCCCCAGCATTTT
15 TRBJ1-1 - - TRBV15 CATSRDFVGADGAFF TGTGCCACCAGCAGAGATTTCGTAGGGGCCGATGGAGCTTTCTTT
14 TRBJ1-5 TRBD1 - TRBV7-8 CASSPRTGDQPQHF TGTGCCAGCAGCCCGCGGACAGGGGATCAGCCCCAGCATTTT
17 TRBJ1-2 TRBD1 - TRBV19 CASSIFFPGTGLDGYTF TGTGCCAGTAGTATATTTTTCCCCGGGACAGGTCTAGATGGCTACACCTTC
14 TRBJ1-1 - - TRBV6-5 CASSSQRGFTEAFF TGTGCCAGCAGTTCTCAGAGGGGGTTCACTGAAGCTTTCTTT
14 TRBJ2-7 - - TRBV27 CASSPFDRAYEQYF TGTGCCAGCAGTCCCTTCGACAGAGCCTACGAGCAGTACTTC
12 TRBJ2-7 - - TRBV29-1 CSVEVRDYEQYF TGCAGCGTTGAAGTTCGGGATTACGAGCAGTACTTC
13 TRBJ2-1 TRBD2 once TRBV7-9 CASSLGAGAVQFF TGTGCCAGCAGCTTAGGAGCGGGAGCCGTGCAGTTCTTC
14 TRBJ1-5 TRBD1 - TRBV19 CASSTGQGLQPQHF TGTGCCAGTAGCACGGGACAGGGATTGCAGCCCCAGCATTTT
15 TRBJ1-4 - - TRBV6-5 CASSYSSGFGEKLFF TGTGCCAGCAGTTACTCGTCGGGGTTCGGTGAAAAACTGTTTTTT
15 TRBJ1-1 TRBD1 few TRBV4-2 CASSHPTGENTEAFF TGTGCCAGCAGCCACCCGACAGGGGAGAACACTGAAGCTTTCTTT
12 TRBJ1-5 - - TRBV30 CAWSPQGGPQHF TGTGCCTGGAGTCCCCAAGGGGGGCCCCAGCATTTT
13 TRBJ2-7 - - TRBV5-1 CASSNLRSHEQYF TGCGCCAGCAGCAATCTCCGGTCCCACGAGCAGTACTTC
15 TRBJ2-1 TRBD1 - TRBV6-1 CASSDPGGSYNEQFF TGTGCCAGCAGTGACCCAGGGGGCTCCTACAATGAGCAGTTCTTC
15 TRBJ2-7 TRBD1 once TRBV6-6 CASSSGQGVPYEQYF TGTGCCAGCAGTTCGGGACAGGGAGTACCCTACGAGCAGTACTTC
13 TRBJ2-3 TRBD1 - TRBV30 CACRDRGTDTQYF TGTGCCTGCCGGGACAGGGGCACAGATACGCAGTATTTT
15 TRBJ1-1 - - TRBV5-5 CASSPGRGSGTEAFF TGTGCCAGCAGCCCGGGTCGGGGATCCGGCACTGAAGCTTTCTTT
15 TRBJ2-7 TRBD1 - TRBV5-5 CASSLGTGWVYEQYF TGTGCCAGCAGCTTGGGGACAGGGTGGGTCTACGAGCAGTACTTC
15 TRBJ2-1 TRBD2 - TRBV10-1 CASSEPGLAGDEQFF TGCGCCAGCAGTGAACCGGGACTAGCGGGAGATGAGCAGTTCTTC
16 TRBJ2-5 - - TRBV5-1 CASSAETGRLKETQYF TGCGCCAGCAGCGCGGAGACAGGAAGATTAAAAGAGACCCAGTACTTC
13 TRBJ1-2 - - TRBV10-3 CAIARKGENGYTF TGTGCCATCGCGAGAAAGGGGGAGAATGGCTACACCTTC